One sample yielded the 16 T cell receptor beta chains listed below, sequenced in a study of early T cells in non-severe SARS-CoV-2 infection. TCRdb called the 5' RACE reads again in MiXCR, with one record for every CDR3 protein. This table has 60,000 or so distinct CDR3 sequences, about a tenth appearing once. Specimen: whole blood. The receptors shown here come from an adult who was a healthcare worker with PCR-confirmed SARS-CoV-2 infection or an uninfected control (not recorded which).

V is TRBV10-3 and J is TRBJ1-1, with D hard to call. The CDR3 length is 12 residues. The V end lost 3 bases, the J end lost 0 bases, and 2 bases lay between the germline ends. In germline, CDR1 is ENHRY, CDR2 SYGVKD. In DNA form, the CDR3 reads TGTGCCATCAGTGAACTGAACACTGAAGCTTTCTTT. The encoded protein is CAISELNTEAFF.

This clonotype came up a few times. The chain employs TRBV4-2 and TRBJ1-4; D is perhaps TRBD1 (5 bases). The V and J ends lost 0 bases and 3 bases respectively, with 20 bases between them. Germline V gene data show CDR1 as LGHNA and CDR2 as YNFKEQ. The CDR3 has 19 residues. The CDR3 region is CASSQDTIESGRANEKLFF. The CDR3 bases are TGTGCCAGCAGCCAAGATACAATAGAATCGGGGCGGGCTAATGAAAAACTGTTTTTT.

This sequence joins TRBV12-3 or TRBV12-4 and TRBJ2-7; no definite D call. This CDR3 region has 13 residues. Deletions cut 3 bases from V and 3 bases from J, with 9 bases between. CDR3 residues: CASSFQRRYEQYF. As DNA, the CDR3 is TGTGCCAGCAGTTTCCAGAGACGCTACGAGCAGTACTTC.

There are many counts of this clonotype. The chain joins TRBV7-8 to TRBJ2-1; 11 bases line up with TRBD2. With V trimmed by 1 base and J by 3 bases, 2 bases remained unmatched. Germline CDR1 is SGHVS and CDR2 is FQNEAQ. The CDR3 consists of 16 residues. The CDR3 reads CASSLDLAGGYNEQFF. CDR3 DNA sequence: TGTGCCAGCAGCTTAGACCTAGCGGGGGGCTACAATGAGCAGTTCTTC.

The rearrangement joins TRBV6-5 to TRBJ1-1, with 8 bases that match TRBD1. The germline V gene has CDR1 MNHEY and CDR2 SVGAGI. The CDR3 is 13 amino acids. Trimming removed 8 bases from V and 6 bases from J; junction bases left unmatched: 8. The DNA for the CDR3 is TGTGCCAGCTCCATCGACAGGGGCTCTGAAGCTTTCTTT. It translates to CASSIDRGSEAFF.

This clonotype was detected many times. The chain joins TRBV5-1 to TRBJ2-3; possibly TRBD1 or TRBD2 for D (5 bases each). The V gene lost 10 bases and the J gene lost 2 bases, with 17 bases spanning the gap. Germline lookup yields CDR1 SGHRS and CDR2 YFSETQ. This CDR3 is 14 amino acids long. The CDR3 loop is CAGSPGTITDTQYF. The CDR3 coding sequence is TGCGCCGGTTCCCCGGGGACCATCACAGATACGCAGTATTTT.

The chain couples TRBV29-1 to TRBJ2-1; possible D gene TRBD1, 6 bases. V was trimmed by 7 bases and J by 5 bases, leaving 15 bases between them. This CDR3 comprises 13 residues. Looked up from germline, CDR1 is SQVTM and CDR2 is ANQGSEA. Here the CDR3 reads CSAQDDRNNEQFF. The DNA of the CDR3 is TGCAGCGCCCAGGACGACAGGAACAATGAGCAGTTCTTC.

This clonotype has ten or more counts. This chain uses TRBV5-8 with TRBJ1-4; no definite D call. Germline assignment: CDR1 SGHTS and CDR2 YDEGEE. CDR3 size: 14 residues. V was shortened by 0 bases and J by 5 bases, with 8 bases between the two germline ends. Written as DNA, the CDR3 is TGTGCCAGCAGCTTGGGAGTGCTAAATGAAAAACTGTTTTTT. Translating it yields CASSLGVLNEKLFF.

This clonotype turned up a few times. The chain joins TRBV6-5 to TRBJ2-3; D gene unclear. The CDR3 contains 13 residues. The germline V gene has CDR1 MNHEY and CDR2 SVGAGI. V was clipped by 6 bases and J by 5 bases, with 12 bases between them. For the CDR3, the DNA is TGTGCCAGCAGATCAAACCTTGGAGATACGCAGTATTTT. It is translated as CASRSNLGDTQYF.

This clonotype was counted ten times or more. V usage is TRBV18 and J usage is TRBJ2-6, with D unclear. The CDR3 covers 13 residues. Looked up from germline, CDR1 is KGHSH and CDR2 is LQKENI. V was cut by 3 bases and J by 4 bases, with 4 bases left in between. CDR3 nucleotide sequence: TGTGCCAGCTCACCGGGCGGGGCCAACGTCCTGACTTTC. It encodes CASSPGGANVLTF.

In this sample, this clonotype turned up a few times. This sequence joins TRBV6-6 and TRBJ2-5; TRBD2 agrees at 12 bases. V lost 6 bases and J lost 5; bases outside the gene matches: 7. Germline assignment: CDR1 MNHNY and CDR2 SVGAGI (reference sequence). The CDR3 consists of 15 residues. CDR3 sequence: CASSSSGGAWETQYF. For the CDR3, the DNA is TGTGCCAGCAGCTCTAGCGGGGGGGCCTGGGAGACCCAGTACTTC.

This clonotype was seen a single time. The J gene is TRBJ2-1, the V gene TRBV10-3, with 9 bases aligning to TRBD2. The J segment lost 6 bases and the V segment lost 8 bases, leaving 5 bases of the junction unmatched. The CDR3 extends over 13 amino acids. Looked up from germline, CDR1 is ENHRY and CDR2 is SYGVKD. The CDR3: CAIAGTSPNEQFF. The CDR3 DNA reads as TGTGCCATCGCGGGGACTAGCCCCAATGAGCAGTTCTTC.

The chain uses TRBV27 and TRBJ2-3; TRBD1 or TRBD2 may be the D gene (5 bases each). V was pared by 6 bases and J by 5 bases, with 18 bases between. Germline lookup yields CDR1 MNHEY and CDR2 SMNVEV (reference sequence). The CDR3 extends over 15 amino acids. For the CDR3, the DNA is TGTGCCAGCAGACCGGGACGCGGAAAAGGAGATACGCAGTATTTT. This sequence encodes CASRPGRGKGDTQYF.

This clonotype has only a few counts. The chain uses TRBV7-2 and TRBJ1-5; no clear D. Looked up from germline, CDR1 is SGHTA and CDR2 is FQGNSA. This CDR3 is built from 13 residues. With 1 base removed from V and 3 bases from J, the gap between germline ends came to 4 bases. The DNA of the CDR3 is TGTGCCAGCAGCTTAGTTAACAATCAGCCCCAGCATTTT. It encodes CASSLVNNQPQHF.

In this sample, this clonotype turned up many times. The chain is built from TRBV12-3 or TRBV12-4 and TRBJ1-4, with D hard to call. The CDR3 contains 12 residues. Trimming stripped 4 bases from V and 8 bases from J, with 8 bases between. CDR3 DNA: TGTGCCAGCAGTTCTTACGGAGAAAAACTGTTTTTT. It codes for CASSSYGEKLFF.

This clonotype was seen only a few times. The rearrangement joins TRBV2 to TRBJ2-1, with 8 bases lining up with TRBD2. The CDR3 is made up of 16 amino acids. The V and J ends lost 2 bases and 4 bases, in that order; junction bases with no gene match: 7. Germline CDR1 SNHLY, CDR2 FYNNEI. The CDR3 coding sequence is TGTGCCAGCAGTGAAACCAGCGGGGGACGTTACAATGAGCAGTTCTTC. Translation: CASSETSGGRYNEQFF.